The present TCR beta chain was sequenced within a study of cytomegalovirus exposure and HLA in healthy donors. Points from the study as a whole: With further analysis later on, most CMV-associated TCR beta chains appeared HLA-restricted.

To note about this clone: Antigen specificity is unknown.

Primers for the PCR totalled 60 Vbeta and 13 Jbeta. Some clones are missing from TCRdb's copy, which holds only in-frame ones; the method was immunoSEQ multiplex PCR. The profile shows 110,000 to 150,000 clones, roughly four fifths of them singletons. Germline CDR1 and CDR2: PRHDT and FYEKMQ (reference sequence). The CDR3 contains 15 residues. V lost 1 base to trimming and J lost 2 bases, with 9 bases between them. The specimen was PBMCs. The receptor comes from a male donor in good health and CMV-seronegative. The V and J genes are TRBV13 and TRBJ1-5; a weak D match, TRBD1 (6 bases). The CDR3 DNA reads TGTGCCAGCAGCTTAGCAGGGGTCGGCAATCAGCCCCAGCATTTT. Translated: CASSLAGVGNQPQHF.